This TCR beta chain was sequenced for a study of blood T cell repertoires in COVID-19. Produced via immunoSEQ multiplex PCR; TCRdb's table is partial and in-frame only. The table has 200,000 to 300,000 clones, roughly 88% seen once. From germline, CDR1 is SGHRS and CDR2 YFSETQ. The V gene end was trimmed by 4 bases and the J gene end by 10 bases; junction bases not matched to a gene: 12. The CDR3 sequence is 17 residues long. The V gene is TRBV5-1, the J gene TRBJ2-1, with TRBD2 identical over 15 bases. Sequenced material: peripheral blood. This sequence was found in an elderly man with acute or convalescent COVID-19. CDR3: CASSQGLAGGAQGEQFF. In nucleotides, the CDR3 is TGCGCCAGCAGCCAAGGACTAGCGGGAGGGGCACAGGGGGAGCAGTTCTTC.